A single sample is the source of the 2 T cell receptor beta chains below, sequenced in a study of shared clonotypes between healthy human individuals. Generated by immunoSEQ multiplex PCR, the TCRdb table keeps only in-frame clones and is missing some. The table has roughly 2,000,000 clones, approximately 95% seen once; the top ten hold 0.95% to 1.5%. Only CD45RO-negative cells positively selected for CCR7 counted as naive CD8 cells, so terminally differentiated effector memory CD45RA+ cells were excluded. Sequencing was carried out using naive CD8+ T cells sorted from blood. Every receptor here comes from a man aged 18 to 30 in good health.

The V and J genes are TRBV28 and TRBJ1-5, with 7 bases aligning to TRBD1. This CDR3 is 15 amino acids long. From germline, CDR1 is MDHEN and CDR2 SYDVKM. The V and J ends lost 5 bases and 7 bases, in that order; junction bases with no gene match: 11. CDR3 in DNA: TGTGCCAGCAGTAGAGGACAGGTAAATTTCCAGCCCCAGCATTTT. It translates to CASSRGQVNFQPQHF.

The chain links TRBV30 to TRBJ1-5, with 8 positions matching TRBD1. J was trimmed by 3 bases and V by 5 bases; bases with no gene match: 6. Germline assignment: CDR1 GTSNPN and CDR2 SVGIG (reference sequence). CDR3 length: 14 amino acids. CDR3 coding DNA: TGTGCCTGGGGGACAGGCGCAACCAATCAGCCCCAGCATTTT. Protein sequence: CAWGTGATNQPQHF.